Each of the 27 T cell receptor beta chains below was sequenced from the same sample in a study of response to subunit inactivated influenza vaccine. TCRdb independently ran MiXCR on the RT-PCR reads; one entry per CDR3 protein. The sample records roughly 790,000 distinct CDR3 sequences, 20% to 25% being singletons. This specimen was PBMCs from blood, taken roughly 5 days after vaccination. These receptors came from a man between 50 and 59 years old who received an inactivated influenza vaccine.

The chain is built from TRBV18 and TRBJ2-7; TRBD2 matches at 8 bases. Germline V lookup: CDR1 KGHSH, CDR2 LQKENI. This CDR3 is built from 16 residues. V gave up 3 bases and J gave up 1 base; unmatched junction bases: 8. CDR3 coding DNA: TGTGCCAGCTCACCTTTGGTAGCGGGGAGTTCCTACGAGCAGTACTTC. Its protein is CASSPLVAGSSYEQYF.

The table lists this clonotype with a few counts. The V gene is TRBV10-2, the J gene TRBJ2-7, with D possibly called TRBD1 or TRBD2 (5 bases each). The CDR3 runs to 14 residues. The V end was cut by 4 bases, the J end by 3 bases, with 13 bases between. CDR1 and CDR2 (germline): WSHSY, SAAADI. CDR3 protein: CASSGDVRIYEQYF. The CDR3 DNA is TGCGCCAGCAGTGGGGACGTTAGGATCTACGAGCAGTACTTC.

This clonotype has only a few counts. CDR3 region: CASSWEIINEQYF. The CDR3 DNA reads TGTGCCAGCAGTTGGGAGATTATTAACGAGCAGTACTTC. The genes are TRBV6-2 or TRBV6-3 and TRBJ2-7, with a possible D match to TRBD2 (5 bases). The CDR3 loop spans 13 amino acids. Deletions cut 4 bases from V and 5 bases from J, with 12 bases between. Germline V gives CDR1 MNHEY, CDR2 SVGEGT.

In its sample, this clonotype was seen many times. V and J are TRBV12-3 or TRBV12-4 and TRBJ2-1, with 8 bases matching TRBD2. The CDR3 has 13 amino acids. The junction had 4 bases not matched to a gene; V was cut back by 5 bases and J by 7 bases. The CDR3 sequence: CASSRTSRNEQFF. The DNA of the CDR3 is TGTGCCAGCAGTCGGACTAGCCGGAATGAGCAGTTCTTC.

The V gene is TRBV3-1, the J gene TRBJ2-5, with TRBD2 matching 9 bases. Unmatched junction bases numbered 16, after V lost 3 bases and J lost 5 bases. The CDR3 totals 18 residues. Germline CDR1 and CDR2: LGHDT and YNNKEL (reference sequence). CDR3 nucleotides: TGTGCCAGCAGCCATCAAAGGTGGCTAGCGGGACCTCCTGAGACCCAGTACTTC. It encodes CASSHQRWLAGPPETQYF.

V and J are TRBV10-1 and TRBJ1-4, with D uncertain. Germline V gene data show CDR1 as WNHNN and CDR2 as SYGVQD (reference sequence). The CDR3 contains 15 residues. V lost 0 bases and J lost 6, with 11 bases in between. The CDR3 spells CASSESGRRDEKLFF. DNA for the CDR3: TGCGCCAGCAGTGAGTCTGGGCGACGGGATGAAAAACTGTTTTTT.

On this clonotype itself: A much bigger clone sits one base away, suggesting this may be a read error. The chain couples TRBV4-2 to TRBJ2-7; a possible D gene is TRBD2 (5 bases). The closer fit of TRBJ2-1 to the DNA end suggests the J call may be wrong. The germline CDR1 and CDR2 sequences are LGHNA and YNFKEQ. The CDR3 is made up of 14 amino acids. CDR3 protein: CASSQEGGGDEQFF. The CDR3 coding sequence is TGTGCCAGCAGCCAAGAAGGAGGAGGAGACGAGCAGTTCTTC.

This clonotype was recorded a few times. CDR3 amino acids: CSVGARGSGSLVPNEQFF. CDR3 bases: TGCAGCGTGGGGGCCAGGGGATCAGGCTCCTTGGTACCCAATGAGCAGTTCTTC. The rearrangement uses TRBV29-1 and TRBJ2-1, with TRBD1 as a possible D gene (6 bases). Germline V gene data show CDR1 as SQVTM and CDR2 as ANQGSEA. This CDR3 spans 18 amino acids. Trimming shortened V by 6 bases and J by 6 bases, and 30 bases separated the two germline ends.

The CDR3 protein is CASSPRGSSQETQYF. CDR3 bases: TGTGCCAGCTCACCACGAGGAAGTTCTCAAGAGACCCAGTACTTC. The chain joins TRBV18 to TRBJ2-5; D uncertain. Trimming left V 1 base short and J 2 bases short, with 11 bases between. The CDR3 spans 15 residues. Germline CDR1 reads KGHSH; CDR2 reads LQKENI.

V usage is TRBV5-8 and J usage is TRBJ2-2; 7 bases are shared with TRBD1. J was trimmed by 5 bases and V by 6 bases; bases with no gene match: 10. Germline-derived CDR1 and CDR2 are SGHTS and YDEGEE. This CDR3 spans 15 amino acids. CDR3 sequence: CASIKGASRTGELFF. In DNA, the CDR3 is TGTGCCAGCATCAAGGGGGCATCGCGAACCGGGGAGCTGTTTTTT.

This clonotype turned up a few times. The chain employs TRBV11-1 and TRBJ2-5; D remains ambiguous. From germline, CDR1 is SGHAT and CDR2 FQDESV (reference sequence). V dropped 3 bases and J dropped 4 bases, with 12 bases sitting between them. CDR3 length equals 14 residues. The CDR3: CASSLDLWSETQYF. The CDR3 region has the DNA TGTGCCAGCAGCTTGGACCTTTGGTCAGAGACCCAGTACTTC.

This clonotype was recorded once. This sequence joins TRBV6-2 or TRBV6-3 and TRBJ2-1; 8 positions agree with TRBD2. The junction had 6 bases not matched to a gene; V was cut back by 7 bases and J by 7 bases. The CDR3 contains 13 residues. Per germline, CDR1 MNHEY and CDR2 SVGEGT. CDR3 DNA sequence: TGTGCCAGCACTTTAGCGGGAAGGAATGAGCAGTTCTTC. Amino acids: CASTLAGRNEQFF.

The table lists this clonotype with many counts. CDR3 DNA sequence: TGCGCCAGCAGCCAAGGACTCCGCCCTGGGGATGAGCAGTTCTTC. Translating gives CASSQGLRPGDEQFF. The chain is built from TRBV4-3 and TRBJ2-1; D is unclear. Germline values: CDR1 LGHNA, CDR2 YSLEER. The CDR3 length is 15 residues. V shed 1 base and J shed 8 bases, with 15 bases lying between them.

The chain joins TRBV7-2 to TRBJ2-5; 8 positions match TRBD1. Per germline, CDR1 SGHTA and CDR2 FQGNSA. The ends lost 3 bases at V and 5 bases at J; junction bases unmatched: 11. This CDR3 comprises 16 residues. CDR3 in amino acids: CASSFLPGTGRETQYF. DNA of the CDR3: TGTGCCAGCAGCTTCCTACCCGGGACAGGACGGGAGACCCAGTACTTC.

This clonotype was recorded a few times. Here the CDR3 DNA reads TGTGCCTGGAGTAGTAGGCGGTGGACATTGGCAAGCACAGATACGCAGTATTTT. This encodes CAWSSRRWTLASTDTQYF. The rearrangement joins TRBV30 to TRBJ2-3; D might be TRBD1 (5 bases). In germline, CDR1 is GTSNPN, CDR2 SVGIG (reference sequence). With 2 bases removed from V and 0 bases from J, the gap between germline ends came to 21 bases. The CDR3 has 18 amino acids. Using reference TRBV30 and TRBJ2-3 for the parts outside the CDR3, the full variable domain is SQTIHQWPATLVQPVGSPLSLECTVEGTSNPNLYWYRQAAGRGLQLLFYSVGIGQISSEVPQNLSASRPQDRQFILSSKKLLLSDSGFYLCAWSSRRWTLASTDTQYFGPGTRLTVL.

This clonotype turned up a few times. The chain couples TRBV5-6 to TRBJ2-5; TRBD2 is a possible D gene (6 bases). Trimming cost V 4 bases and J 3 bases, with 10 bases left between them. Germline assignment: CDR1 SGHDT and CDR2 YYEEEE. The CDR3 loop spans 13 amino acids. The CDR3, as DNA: TGTGCCAGCAGCGCTCGGGGGAAAGAGACCCAGTACTTC. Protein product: CASSARGKETQYF.

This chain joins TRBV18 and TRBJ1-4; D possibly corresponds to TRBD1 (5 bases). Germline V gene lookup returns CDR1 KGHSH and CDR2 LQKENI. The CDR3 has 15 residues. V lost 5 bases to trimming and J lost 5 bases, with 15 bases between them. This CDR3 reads CASSAAQATNEKLFF. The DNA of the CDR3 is TGTGCCAGCTCAGCGGCACAGGCCACGAATGAAAAACTGTTTTTT.

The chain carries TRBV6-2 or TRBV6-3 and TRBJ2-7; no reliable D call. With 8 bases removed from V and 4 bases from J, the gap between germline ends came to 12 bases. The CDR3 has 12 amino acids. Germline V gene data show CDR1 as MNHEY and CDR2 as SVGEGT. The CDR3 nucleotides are TGTGCCAGCGGGAAATACCGATACGAGCAGTACTTC. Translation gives CASGKYRYEQYF.

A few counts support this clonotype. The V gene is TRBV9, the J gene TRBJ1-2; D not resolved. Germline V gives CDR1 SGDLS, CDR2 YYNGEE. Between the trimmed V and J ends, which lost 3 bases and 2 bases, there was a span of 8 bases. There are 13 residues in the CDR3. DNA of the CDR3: TGTGCCAGCAGCGGACCTTCGAACTATGGCTACACCTTC. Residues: CASSGPSNYGYTF.

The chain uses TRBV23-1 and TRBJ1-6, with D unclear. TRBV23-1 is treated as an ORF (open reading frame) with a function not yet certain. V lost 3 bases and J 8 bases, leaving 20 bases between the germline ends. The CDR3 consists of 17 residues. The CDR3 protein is CASSQPAAAAMDSPLHF. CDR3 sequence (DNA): TGCGCCAGCAGTCAGCCGGCGGCGGCGGCCATGGATTCACCCCTCCACTTT.

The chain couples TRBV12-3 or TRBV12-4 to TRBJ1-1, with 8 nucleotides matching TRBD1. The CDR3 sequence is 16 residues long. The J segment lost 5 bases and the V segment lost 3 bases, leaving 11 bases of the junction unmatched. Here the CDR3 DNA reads TGTGCCAGCAGTTTTCGGGGGACAGGTTCATGGACTGAAGCTTTCTTT. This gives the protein CASSFRGTGSWTEAFF.

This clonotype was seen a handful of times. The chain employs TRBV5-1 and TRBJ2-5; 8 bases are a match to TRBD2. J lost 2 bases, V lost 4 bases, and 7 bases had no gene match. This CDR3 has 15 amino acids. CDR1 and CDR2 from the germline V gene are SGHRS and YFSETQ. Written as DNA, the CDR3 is TGCGCCAGCAGCCTTAGCGGGACTTCACAAGAGACCCAGTACTTC. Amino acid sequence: CASSLSGTSQETQYF.

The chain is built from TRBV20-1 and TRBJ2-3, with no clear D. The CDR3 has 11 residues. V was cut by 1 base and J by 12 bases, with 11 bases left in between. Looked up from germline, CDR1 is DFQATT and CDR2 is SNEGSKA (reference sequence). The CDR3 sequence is CSARAPTVQYF. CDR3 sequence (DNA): TGCAGTGCTAGAGCGCCCACGGTTCAGTATTTT.

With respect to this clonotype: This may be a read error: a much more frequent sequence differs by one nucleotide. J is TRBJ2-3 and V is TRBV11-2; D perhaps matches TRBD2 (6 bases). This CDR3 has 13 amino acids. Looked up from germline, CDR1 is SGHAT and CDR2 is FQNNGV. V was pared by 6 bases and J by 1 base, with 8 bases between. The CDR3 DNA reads TGTGCCAGCAGGGGACTCGGCACAGATACGCAGTATTTT. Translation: CASRGLGTDTQYF.

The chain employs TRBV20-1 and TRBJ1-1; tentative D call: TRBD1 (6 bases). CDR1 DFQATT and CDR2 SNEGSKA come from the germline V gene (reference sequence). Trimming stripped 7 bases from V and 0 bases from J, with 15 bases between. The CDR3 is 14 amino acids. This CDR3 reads CSGPGTPMNTEAFF. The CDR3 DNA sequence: TGCAGTGGCCCCGGGACACCCATGAACACTGAAGCTTTCTTT.

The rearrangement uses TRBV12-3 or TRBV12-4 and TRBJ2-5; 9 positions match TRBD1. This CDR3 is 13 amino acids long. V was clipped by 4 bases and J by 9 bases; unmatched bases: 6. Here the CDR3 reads CASSSGQGMAQYF. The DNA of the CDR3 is TGTGCCAGCAGTTCAGGACAGGGGATGGCCCAGTACTTC.

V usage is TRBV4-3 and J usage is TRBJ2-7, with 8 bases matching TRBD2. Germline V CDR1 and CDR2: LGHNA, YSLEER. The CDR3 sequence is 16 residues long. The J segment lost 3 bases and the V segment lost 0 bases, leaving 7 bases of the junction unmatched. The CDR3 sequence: CASSQEFTGGYYEQYF. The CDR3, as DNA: TGCGCCAGCAGCCAAGAGTTTACGGGAGGGTACTACGAGCAGTACTTC.